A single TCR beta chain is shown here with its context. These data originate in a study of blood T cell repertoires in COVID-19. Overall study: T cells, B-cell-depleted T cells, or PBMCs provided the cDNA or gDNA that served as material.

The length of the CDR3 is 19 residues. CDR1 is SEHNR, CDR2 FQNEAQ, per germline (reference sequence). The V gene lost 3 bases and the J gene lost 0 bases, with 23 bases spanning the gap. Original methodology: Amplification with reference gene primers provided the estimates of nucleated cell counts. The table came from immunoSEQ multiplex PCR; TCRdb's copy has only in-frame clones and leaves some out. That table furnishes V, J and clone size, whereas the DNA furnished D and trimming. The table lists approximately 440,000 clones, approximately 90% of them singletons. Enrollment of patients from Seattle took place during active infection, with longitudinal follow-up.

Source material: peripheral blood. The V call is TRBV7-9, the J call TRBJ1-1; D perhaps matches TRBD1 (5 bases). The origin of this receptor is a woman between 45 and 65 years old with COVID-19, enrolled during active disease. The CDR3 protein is CASSFGQRADIVMNTEAFF. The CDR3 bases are TGTGCCAGCAGCTTCGGACAACGCGCTGACATAGTCATGAACACTGAAGCTTTCTTT.